These 11 T cell receptor beta chains were all obtained from the same sample, sequenced in a study of blood T cell repertoires in COVID-19 (dated by TCRdb to the early 2020s). Library preparation was by the immunoSEQ multiplex PCR assay. TCRdb obtained this table from immuneACCESS and retained in-frame rearrangements with V and J assigned. These tables miss some clones; where compared with another copy, unresolved V genes account for less than half of the shortfall, and the remainder is unexplained. The sample table records roughly 270,000 clones; around 83% of these occur just once. Clones ranked in the top ten supply less than 5.5% of the sample. Specimen: PBMCs or T cells enriched from blood (not recorded which). The receptors come from a man aged 35-49 years who had been exposed to COVID-19.

The rearrangement uses TRBV28 and TRBJ1-5, with TRBD1 identical over 7 bases. Trimming took 5 bases from V and 5 from J; bases not matched to a gene: 12. Germline loops: CDR1 MDHEN, CDR2 SYDVKM. The CDR3 has 16 residues. The CDR3 is CASSTRQGSWDQPQHF. The CDR3 coding sequence is TGTGCCAGCAGTACTAGACAGGGTAGCTGGGATCAGCCCCAGCATTTT.

The chain couples TRBV30 to TRBJ1-3; TRBD1 is a possible D gene (6 bases). From germline, CDR1 is GTSNPN and CDR2 SVGIG (reference sequence). This CDR3 has 14 amino acids. V lost 4 bases to trimming and J lost 3 bases, with 13 bases between them. In nucleotides, the CDR3 is TGTGCCTGGACCGGGGGGCGCGGTGGAAACACCATATATTTT. Protein: CAWTGGRGGNTIYF.

The J gene is TRBJ1-4, the V gene TRBV5-4; 7 nucleotides line up with TRBD1. V lost 6 bases, J lost 5 bases, and 7 bases stayed unmatched. The CDR3 is 14 residues long. CDR1 is SGHNT, CDR2 YYREEE, per germline (reference sequence). CDR3 DNA: TGTGCCAGCAACCAACAGGGGTCGAATGAAAAACTGTTTTTT. Amino acids: CASNQQGSNEKLFF. The entire variable domain, with the rest obtained from reference TRBV5-4 and TRBJ1-4, is as follows: ETGVTQSPTHLIKTRGQQVTLRCSSQSGHNTVSWYQQALGQGPQFIFQYYREEENGRGNFPPRFSGLQFPNYSSELNVNALELDDSALYLCASNQQGSNEKLFFGSGTQLSVL.

This rearrangement joins TRBV7-8 to TRBJ2-7; possibly TRBD2 for D (5 bases). V lost 6 bases and J lost 5, with 14 bases in between. The CDR3 has 13 residues. CDR1 SGHVS and CDR2 FQNEAQ come from the germline V gene. CDR3 loop: CASRQSGRDEQYF. In nucleotides, the CDR3 is TGTGCCAGCAGGCAGAGCGGAAGAGACGAGCAGTACTTC.

The chain employs TRBV30 and TRBJ1-1; possibly TRBD1 for D (6 bases). Germline V gene sequence: CDR1 GTSNPN, CDR2 SVGIG (reference sequence). Between the trimmed V and J ends, which lost 5 bases and 7 bases, there was a span of 17 bases. The CDR3 has 13 amino acids. The CDR3: CAWEGELVNEAFF. The CDR3 DNA is TGTGCCTGGGAGGGGGAGCTGGTCAATGAAGCTTTCTTT.

The V gene is TRBV6-1, the J gene TRBJ1-3; 7 nucleotides agree with TRBD1. Trimming at V came to 1 base and at J to 4 bases, leaving 7 bases not matched to a gene. Germline V CDR1 and CDR2: MNHNS, SASEGT. The CDR3 covers 16 residues. Written as DNA, the CDR3 is TGTGCCAGCAGTGAAGACCCACAGGGGACGGGAAACACCATATATTTT. Amino acids: CASSEDPQGTGNTIYF.

This chain's CDR3 is CASSYFGTGTDTQYF. CDR3 nucleotides: TGTGCCAGCAGTTACTTCGGGACAGGCACAGATACGCAGTATTTT. The chain uses TRBV6-5 and TRBJ2-3; 7 bases match TRBD1. Germline V CDR1 and CDR2: MNHEY, SVGAGI. The CDR3 loop spans 15 amino acids. The ends lost 1 base at V and 1 base at J; junction bases unmatched: 2.

The rearrangement links TRBV5-4 to TRBJ2-7; perhaps TRBD2 as D (6 bases). The CDR3 consists of 13 residues. Between the trimmed V and J ends, which lost 7 bases and 2 bases, there was a span of 13 bases. CDR1 SGHNT and CDR2 YYREEE come from the germline V gene (reference sequence). This CDR3 is CASGRTDTYEQYF. CDR3 bases: TGTGCCAGCGGGAGGACGGATACCTACGAGCAGTACTTC.

This clone was observed once. This CDR3 is CSVRPGNENTEAFF. In nucleotides, the CDR3 is TGCAGCGTACGACCGGGGAATGAAAACACTGAAGCTTTCTTT. The chain links TRBV29-1 to TRBJ1-1, with D hard to call. Per the germline V gene, CDR1 is SQVTM and CDR2 is ANQGSEA. The CDR3 loop spans 14 amino acids. The germline V and J ends were trimmed by 6 bases and 2 bases, with 16 bases remaining between them.

The chain is built from TRBV2 and TRBJ1-3, with TRBD1 matching over 10 bases. The ends lost 11 bases at V and 1 base at J; junction bases unmatched: 5. Germline values: CDR1 SNHLY, CDR2 FYNNEI. The CDR3 runs to 14 residues. CDR3 in amino acids: CACWGQGSGNTIYF. The CDR3 DNA reads TGTGCCTGCTGGGGACAGGGGTCTGGAAACACCATATATTTT.

The chain combines TRBV27 with TRBJ2-5; TRBD2 matches at 12 bases. The CDR3 totals 18 residues. Trimming removed 3 bases from V and 5 bases from J; junction bases left unmatched: 13. CDR1 MNHEY and CDR2 SMNVEV come from the germline V gene (reference sequence). The CDR3 region is CASSFRVTSGSPGETQYF. CDR3 coding DNA: TGTGCCAGCAGTTTTCGAGTGACTAGCGGGAGCCCCGGTGAGACCCAGTACTTC.